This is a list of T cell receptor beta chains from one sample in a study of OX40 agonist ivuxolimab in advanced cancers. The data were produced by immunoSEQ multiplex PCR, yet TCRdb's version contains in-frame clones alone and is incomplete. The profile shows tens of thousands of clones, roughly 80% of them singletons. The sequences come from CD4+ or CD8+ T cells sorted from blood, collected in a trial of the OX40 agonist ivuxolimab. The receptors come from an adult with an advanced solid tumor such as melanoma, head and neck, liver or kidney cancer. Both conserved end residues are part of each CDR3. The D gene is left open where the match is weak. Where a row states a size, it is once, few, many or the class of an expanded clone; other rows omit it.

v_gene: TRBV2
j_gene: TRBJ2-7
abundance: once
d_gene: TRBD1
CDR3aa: CASRHTGGVGYEQYF

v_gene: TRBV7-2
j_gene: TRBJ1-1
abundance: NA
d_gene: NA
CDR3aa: CASSLGLASGFF

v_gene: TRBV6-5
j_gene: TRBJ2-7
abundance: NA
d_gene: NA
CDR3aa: CASFGGPYEQYF

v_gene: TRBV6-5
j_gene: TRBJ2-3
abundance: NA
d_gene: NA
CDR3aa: CASSYSVPTTDTQYF

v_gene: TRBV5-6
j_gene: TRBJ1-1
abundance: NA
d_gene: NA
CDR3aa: CASSFRLDTEAFF

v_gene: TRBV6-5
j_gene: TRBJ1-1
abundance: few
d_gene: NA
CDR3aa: CASSTAAGRTEAFF

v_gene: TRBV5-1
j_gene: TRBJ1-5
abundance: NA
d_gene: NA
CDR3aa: CASSLAGDQPQHF

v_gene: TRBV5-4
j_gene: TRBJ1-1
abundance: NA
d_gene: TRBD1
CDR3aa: CASSFKGTGGNTEAFF

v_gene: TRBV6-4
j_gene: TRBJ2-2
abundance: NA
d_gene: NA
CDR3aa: CASSPGGRTGELFF

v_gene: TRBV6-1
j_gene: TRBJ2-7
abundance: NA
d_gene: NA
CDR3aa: CASSLLGSSSYEQYF

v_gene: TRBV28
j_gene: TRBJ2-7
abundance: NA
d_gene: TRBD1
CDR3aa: CASSFRQGPYEQYF

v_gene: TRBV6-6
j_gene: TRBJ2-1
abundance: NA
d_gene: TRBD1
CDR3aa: CATSDRGLWNEQFF

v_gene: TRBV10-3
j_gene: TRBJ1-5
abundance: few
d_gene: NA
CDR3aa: CAISDPGTPHQPQHF

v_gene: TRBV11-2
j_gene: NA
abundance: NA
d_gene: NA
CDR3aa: CASSLQGNYEQYF

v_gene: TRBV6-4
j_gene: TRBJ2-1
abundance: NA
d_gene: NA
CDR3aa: CASSDMRGFQFF

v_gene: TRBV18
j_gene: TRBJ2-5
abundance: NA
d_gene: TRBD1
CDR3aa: CASSPLRDRRVETQYF

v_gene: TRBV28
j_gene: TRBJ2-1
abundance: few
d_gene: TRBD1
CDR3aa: CASRLEGTGHNEQFF

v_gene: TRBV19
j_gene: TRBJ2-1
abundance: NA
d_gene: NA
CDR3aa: CASRGTYNEQFF

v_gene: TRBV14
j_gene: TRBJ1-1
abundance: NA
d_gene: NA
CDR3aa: CASSQGLTGNTEAFF

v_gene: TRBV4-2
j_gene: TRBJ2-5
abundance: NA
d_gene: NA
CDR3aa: CASSQTRGSGQETQYF

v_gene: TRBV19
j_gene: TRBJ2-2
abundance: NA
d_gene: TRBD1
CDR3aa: CASRRQGGNTGELFF

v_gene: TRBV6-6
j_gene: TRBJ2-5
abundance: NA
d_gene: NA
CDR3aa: CASSPNQGRGETQYF

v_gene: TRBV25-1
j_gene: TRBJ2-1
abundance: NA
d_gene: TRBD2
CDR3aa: CASSEYDGGANEQFF

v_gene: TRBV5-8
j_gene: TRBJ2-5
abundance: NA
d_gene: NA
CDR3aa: CASSVGPRETQYF

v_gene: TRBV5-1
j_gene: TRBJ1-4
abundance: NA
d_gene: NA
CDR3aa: CASSSGRSTNEKLFF

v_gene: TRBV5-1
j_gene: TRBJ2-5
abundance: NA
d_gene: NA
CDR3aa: CASSLSSTGLNPQETQYF

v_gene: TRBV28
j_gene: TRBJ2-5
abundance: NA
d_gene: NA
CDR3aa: CASSWDTRQETQYF

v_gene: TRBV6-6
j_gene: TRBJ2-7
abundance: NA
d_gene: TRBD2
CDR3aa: CASSPVPGGATEQYF

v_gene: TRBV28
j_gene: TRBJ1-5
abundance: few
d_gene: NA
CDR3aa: CASSFSTPANQPQHF

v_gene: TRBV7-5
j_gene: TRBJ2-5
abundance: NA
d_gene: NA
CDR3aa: CAQTEGARAQETQYF

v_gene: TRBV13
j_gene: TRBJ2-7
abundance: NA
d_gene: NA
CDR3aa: CASSRPSASGVEGHDEQYF

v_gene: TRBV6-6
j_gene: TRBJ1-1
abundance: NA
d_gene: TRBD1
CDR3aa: CASSYSGQYTEAFF

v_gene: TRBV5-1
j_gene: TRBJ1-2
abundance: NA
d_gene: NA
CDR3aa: CASSLRQDSLNYGYTF

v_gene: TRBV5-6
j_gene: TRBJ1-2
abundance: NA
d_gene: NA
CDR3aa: CASSNRGGLGYGYTF

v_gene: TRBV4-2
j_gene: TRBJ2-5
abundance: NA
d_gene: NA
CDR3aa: CASSQDGAGQGTQYF

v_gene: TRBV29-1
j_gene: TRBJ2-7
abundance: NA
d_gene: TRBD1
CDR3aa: CSALTGPYEQYF

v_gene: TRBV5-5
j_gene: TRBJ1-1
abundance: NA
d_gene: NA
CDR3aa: CASSFGVGRLEAFF

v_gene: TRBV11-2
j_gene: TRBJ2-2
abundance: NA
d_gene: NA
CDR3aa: CASSFTGGAAGELFF

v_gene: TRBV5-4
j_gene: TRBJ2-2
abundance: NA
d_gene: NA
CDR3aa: CASSPGGSGELFF

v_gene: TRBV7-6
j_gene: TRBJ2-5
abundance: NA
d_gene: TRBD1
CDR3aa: CASSAQPAGGETQYF

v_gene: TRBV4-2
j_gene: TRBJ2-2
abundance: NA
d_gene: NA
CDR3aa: CASSSLSPGELFF

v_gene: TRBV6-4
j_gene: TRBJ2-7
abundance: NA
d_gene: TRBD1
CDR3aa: CASRPSGQGSSYEQYF

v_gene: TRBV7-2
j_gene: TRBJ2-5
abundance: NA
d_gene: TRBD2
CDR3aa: CASSLTAGGRETQYF

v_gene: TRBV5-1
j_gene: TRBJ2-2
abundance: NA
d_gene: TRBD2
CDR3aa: CASGVTSGGAGELFF

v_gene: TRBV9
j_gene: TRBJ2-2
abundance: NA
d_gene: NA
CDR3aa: CASSVEAFLNTGELFF

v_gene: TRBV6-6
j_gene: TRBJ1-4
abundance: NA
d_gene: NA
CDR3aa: CASRGIGATNEKLFF

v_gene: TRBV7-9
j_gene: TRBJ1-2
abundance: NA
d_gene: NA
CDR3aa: CASSLASLNGYTF

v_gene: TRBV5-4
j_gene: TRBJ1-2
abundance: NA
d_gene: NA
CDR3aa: CASSLGPGGNYGYTF